The 14 T cell receptor beta chains presented below share a single source sample, sequenced in a study of blood T cell repertoires in COVID-19. Using immunoSEQ multiplex PCR, the repertoire was profiled, and TCRdb retains in-frame clones only, with some absent. The repertoire holds about 320,000 clones, with about four fifths as singletons. Sequencing input: peripheral blood. The receptors shown here come from a woman aged 45-60 years with acute or convalescent COVID-19.

In its sample, this clone was seen a few times. This rearrangement joins TRBV7-9 to TRBJ1-1, with D perhaps TRBD1 (6 bases). The length of the CDR3 is 13 residues. Germline loops: CDR1 SEHNR, CDR2 FQNEAQ (reference sequence). V shed 6 bases and J shed 4 bases, with 12 bases lying between them. CDR3 region: CASSDRWGTEAFF. The CDR3 DNA is TGTGCCAGCAGTGACAGGTGGGGCACTGAAGCTTTCTTT.

The chain links TRBV6-2 or TRBV6-3 to TRBJ2-7, with D possibly being TRBD1 (5 bases). V shed 6 bases and J shed 0 bases, with 12 bases lying between them. CDR1 is MNHEY and CDR2 is SVGEGT in the germline V gene. The CDR3 covers 14 residues. CDR3: CASSPRGPSYEQYV. CDR3 DNA: TGTGCCAGCAGCCCAAGGGGCCCCTCCTACGAGCAGTACGTC.

The chain uses TRBV7-9 and TRBJ2-5; the match to TRBD2 covers 8 bases. Germline trimming cut 4 bases from V and 1 base from J; bases unmatched to any gene: 8. The CDR3 contains 16 residues. CDR1 and CDR2 from the germline V gene are SEHNR and FQNEAQ (reference sequence). In DNA, the CDR3 is TGTGCCAGCAGCTCGTCGAAGCGGGGGATCCAAGAGACCCAGTACTTC. Protein sequence: CASSSSKRGIQETQYF.

The V gene is TRBV3-1 (or the pseudogene TRBV3-2), the J gene TRBJ1-2, with 7 bases that match TRBD1. This CDR3 is 14 amino acids long. Germline V gives CDR1 LGHDT, CDR2 YNNKEL (reference sequence). With V trimmed by 4 bases and J by 4 bases, 6 bases remained unmatched. CDR3 nucleotide sequence: TGTGCCAGCAGCCGCTCGGGACAGTTCTATGGCTACACCTTC. The encoded protein is CASSRSGQFYGYTF.

This sequence joins TRBV5-1 and TRBJ1-4; 10 bases map to TRBD1. Germline CDR1 is SGHRS and CDR2 is YFSETQ. V shed 4 bases, J shed 7 bases, and the junction held 7 bases outside the gene matches. This CDR3 contains 15 residues. The CDR3 spells CASSATGGVGEKLFF. The CDR3 bases are TGCGCCAGCAGCGCGACAGGGGGCGTCGGTGAAAAACTGTTTTTT. The whole variable domain, filled in from reference TRBV5-1 and TRBJ1-4, reads KAGVTQTPRYLIKTRGQQVTLSCSPISGHRSVSWYQQTPGQGLQFLFEYFSETQRNKGNFPGRFSGRQFSNSRSEMNVSTLELGDSALYLCASSATGGVGEKLFFGSGTQLSVL.

The V and J genes are TRBV5-1 and TRBJ2-2; TRBD1 matches 9 bases. V was pared by 5 bases and J by 4 bases, with 6 bases of the junction left unmatched. CDR3 length: 15 residues. Germline V gene lookup returns CDR1 SGHRS and CDR2 YFSETQ. For the CDR3, the DNA is TGCGCCAGCAGGCCACAGGGGGCGGTCACCGGGGAGCTGTTTTTT. It codes for CASRPQGAVTGELFF.

This CDR3 is CASSYPSGRALFEQYF. CDR3 in DNA: TGTGCCAGCAGTTACCCTAGCGGGAGGGCCCTCTTCGAGCAGTACTTC. This chain uses TRBV6-2 or TRBV6-3 with TRBJ2-7; 12 nucleotides match TRBD2. Per germline, CDR1 MNHEY and CDR2 SVGEGT. The CDR3 extends over 16 amino acids. Trimming took 2 bases from V and 6 from J; bases not matched to a gene: 8.

CDR3 amino acids: CASSSGLAATQYF. CDR3 sequence (DNA): TGTGCCAGCAGCTCGGGACTAGCTGCGACCCAGTACTTC. This rearrangement joins TRBV7-2 to TRBJ2-5; 9 bases are shared with TRBD2. Looked up from germline, CDR1 is SGHTA and CDR2 is FQGNSA. The CDR3 length is 13 residues. J lost 7 bases, V lost 4 bases, and 4 bases had no gene match.

V and J are TRBV10-3 and TRBJ2-1, with D unclear. Trimming stripped 4 bases from V and 7 bases from J, with 11 bases between. Germline assignment: CDR1 ENHRY and CDR2 SYGVKD. The length of the CDR3 is 13 residues. This chain's CDR3 is CAISASLANEQFF. As DNA, the CDR3 is TGTGCCATCAGTGCGTCCTTAGCTAATGAGCAGTTCTTC.

The chain has TRBV6-5 and TRBJ2-1, with D uncertain. V was trimmed by 2 bases and J by 6 bases, leaving 11 bases between them. Germline V gene sequence: CDR1 MNHEY, CDR2 SVGAGI. The CDR3 runs to 14 residues. The CDR3 bases are TGTGCCAGCAGTTACGGTTTAATGAGCAATGAGCAGTTCTTC. Translated, it gives CASSYGLMSNEQFF.

The V call is TRBV3-1 (or the pseudogene TRBV3-2), the J call TRBJ1-3; possible D gene TRBD1, 5 bases. Germline V gene sequence: CDR1 LGHDT, CDR2 YNNKEL (reference sequence). The V end was cut by 3 bases, the J end by 0 bases, with 6 bases between. There are 14 residues in the CDR3. The CDR3 reads CASSQQGSGNTIYF. The CDR3 DNA follows: TGTGCCAGCAGCCAGCAGGGCTCTGGAAACACCATATATTTT.

The V and J genes are TRBV6-5 and TRBJ1-4; TRBD1 agrees at 10 bases. V trimming: 7 bases; J trimming: 7 bases; junction bases outside the gene matches: 6. CDR1 MNHEY and CDR2 SVGAGI come from the germline V gene. The CDR3 covers 14 residues. As DNA, the CDR3 is TGTGCCAGCATAGACAGGGGGCGAGTTGAAAAACTGTTTTTT. Protein product: CASIDRGRVEKLFF.

The table lists this clone with a count of one. The J gene is TRBJ1-2, the V gene TRBV5-1; a possible D gene is TRBD1 (6 bases). This CDR3 is 13 amino acids long. The V gene's germline CDR1 is SGHRS and CDR2 YFSETQ. Trimming shortened V by 0 bases and J by 6 bases, and 9 bases separated the two germline ends. The CDR3: CASSLGQVDGYTF. The CDR3 DNA follows: TGCGCCAGCAGCTTGGGACAGGTAGATGGCTACACCTTC.

The rearrangement links TRBV30 to TRBJ2-1; 7 bases are shared with TRBD2. Germline V CDR1 and CDR2: GTSNPN, SVGIG (reference sequence). The V gene end was trimmed by 5 bases and the J gene end by 2 bases; junction bases not matched to a gene: 6. The CDR3 runs to 14 residues. The CDR3 coding sequence is TGTGCCTGGGGGCGGGGGAAAACCTACAATGAGCAGTTCTTC. Residues: CAWGRGKTYNEQFF.